These 3 T cell receptor beta chains were sequenced from one sample in a study of response to subunit inactivated influenza vaccine. TCRdb re-called the RT-PCR reads with MiXCR, one entry per CDR3 protein. The data hold about 650,000 distinct CDR3 sequences, with less than 20% observed a single time. The starting material was PBMCs from blood, obtained 11 to 12 days after vaccination. Receptor source: a man aged 50 or older who received an inactivated influenza vaccine.

The table lists this clonotype with a few counts. CDR3 DNA sequence: TGTGCCAGCAGTTTGGGACAGCCGACCTTTGGGACCTTC. Residues: CASSLGQPTFGTF. The chain employs TRBV6-6 and TRBJ1-2, with TRBD1 matching over 7 bases. Per germline, CDR1 MNHNY and CDR2 SVGAGI (reference sequence). V was pared by 4 bases and J by 14 bases, with 13 bases of the junction left unmatched. The CDR3 contains 13 residues.

J is TRBJ1-6 and V is TRBV6-1; no firm D call. CDR3 length: 8 residues. V dropped 8 bases and J dropped 16 bases, with 6 bases sitting between them. Germline CDR1 reads MNHNS; CDR2 reads SASEGT. Written as DNA, the CDR3 is TGTGCCAGCGGCAGACTCCACTTT. It is translated as CASGRLHF.

This clonotype was seen a few times. The rearrangement links TRBV6-5 to TRBJ2-3; tentatively, D is TRBD1 (8 bases). In germline, CDR1 is MNHEY, CDR2 SVGAGI. The CDR3 loop spans 16 amino acids. V was pared by 6 bases and J by 2 bases, with 18 bases between. CDR3 DNA sequence: TGTGCCAGCAGATCACGACAGGGGACTAACACAGATACGCAGTATTTT. It encodes CASRSRQGTNTDTQYF.